This TCR beta chain derives from a study of a mutant IDH1 vaccine in newly diagnosed glioma. Study as a whole: Patients were given eight vaccinations, scheduled in weeks 1, 3, 5, 7, 11, 15, 19 and 23. Previous treatment comprised radiotherapy, temozolomide, or both, mostly both.

Measured with immunoSEQ multiplex PCR; TCRdb has only the in-frame clones, and not every one. The data contain over 55,000 clones, approximately 80% of them seen just once; the ten biggest clones take up about 3.7%. General study points: The occurrence of vaccine-induced immune responses was seen in around 95% of patients.

As to this clone: Its antigen is not known.

Documented time point: week 11, during vaccination. What each vaccine dose contained was 300 ug of mutant IDH1 20-mer peptide, accompanied by topical imiquimod. The study enrolled donors with new WHO grade 3 or 4 IDH1-mutant, ATRX-lost astrocytomas. The TCR sequence derives from a man aged 25 to 40 with glioma. Source: PBMCs, taken from a glioma patient whose treatment included an IDH1 peptide vaccine.

The CDR3 reads CSVDEGAYYGYTF. The CDR3 bases are TGCAGCGTTGACGAGGGGGCGTACTATGGCTACACCTTC. V usage is TRBV29-1 and J usage is TRBJ1-2; TRBD1 aligns across 7 bases. The CDR3 contains 13 residues. Trimming cost V 3 bases and J 3 bases; bases outside gene matches: 4. Germline V lookup: CDR1 SQVTM, CDR2 ANQGSEA. Variable domain in full (rest from reference TRBV29-1 and TRBJ1-2): SAVISQKPSRDICQRGTSLTIQCQVDSQVTMMFWYRQQPGQSLTLIATANQGSEATYESGFVIDKFPISRPNLTFSTLTVSNMSPEDSSIYLCSVDEGAYYGYTFGSGTRLTVV.